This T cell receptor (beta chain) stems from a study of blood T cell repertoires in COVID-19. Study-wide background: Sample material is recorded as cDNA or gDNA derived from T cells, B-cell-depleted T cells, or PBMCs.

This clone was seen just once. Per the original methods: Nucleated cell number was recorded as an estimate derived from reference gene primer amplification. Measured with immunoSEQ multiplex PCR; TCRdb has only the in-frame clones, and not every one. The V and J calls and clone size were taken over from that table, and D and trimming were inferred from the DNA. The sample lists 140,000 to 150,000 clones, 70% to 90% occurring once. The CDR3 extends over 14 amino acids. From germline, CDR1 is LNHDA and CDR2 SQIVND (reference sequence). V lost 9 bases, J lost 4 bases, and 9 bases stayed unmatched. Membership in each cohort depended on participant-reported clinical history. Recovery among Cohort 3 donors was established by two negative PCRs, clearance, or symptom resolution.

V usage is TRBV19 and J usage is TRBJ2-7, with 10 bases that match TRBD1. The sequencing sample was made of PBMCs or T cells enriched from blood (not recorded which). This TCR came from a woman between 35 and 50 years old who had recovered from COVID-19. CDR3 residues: CARPTDRGEYEQYF. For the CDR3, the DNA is TGTGCCAGACCCACGGACAGGGGGGAGTACGAGCAGTACTTC.